These 16 T cell receptor beta chains originate from one sample sequenced in a study of blood T cell repertoires in COVID-19. Sequencing was performed with immunoSEQ multiplex PCR; in TCRdb, only in-frame clones are kept and a portion is missing. The repertoire consists of a few hundred thousand clones, with roughly 86% occurring once and the leading ten covering 10%. The sample was peripheral blood. These receptors were taken from a woman between 50 and 59 years old with COVID-19, enrolled during active disease.

The chain is built from TRBV7-8 and TRBJ2-7; the D gene is possibly TRBD1 (6 bases). This CDR3 contains 15 residues. Per the germline V gene, CDR1 is SGHVS and CDR2 is FQNEAQ. V lost 5 bases and J 6 bases, leaving 20 bases between the germline ends. CDR3 sequence reads: CASSNKGVIVGEQYF. DNA of the CDR3: TGTGCCAGCAGCAACAAGGGGGTTATAGTCGGCGAGCAGTACTTC.

The chain combines TRBV11-3 with TRBJ1-2; possibly TRBD1 for D (5 bases). Trimming took off 8 bases at V and 2 bases at J, with 24 bases between the two ends. CDR1 SGHNT and CDR2 YENEEA come from the germline V gene. The CDR3 has 17 amino acids. CDR3 protein: CASGTGRGNPQNYGYTF. CDR3 DNA: TGTGCCAGCGGGACTGGGAGAGGGAATCCCCAGAACTATGGCTACACCTTC.

This rearrangement joins TRBV6-2 or TRBV6-3 to TRBJ1-2; D is perhaps TRBD1 (6 bases). The germline V gene has CDR1 MNHEY and CDR2 SVGEGT. This CDR3 region has 11 residues. V lost 5 bases and J lost 8, with 9 bases in between. CDR3 coding DNA: TGTGCCAGCAGTACAGGGTTCGGCTACACCTTC. Its translation: CASSTGFGYTF.

The chain links TRBV5-5 to TRBJ1-2, with D uncertain. This CDR3 has 14 amino acids. Germline V gives CDR1 SGHKS, CDR2 YYEKEE (reference sequence). V was cut by 0 bases and J by 7 bases, with 13 bases left in between. CDR3 region: CASSLDIVGSGYTF. In DNA, the CDR3 is TGTGCCAGCAGCTTGGACATTGTTGGGAGTGGCTACACCTTC. Filled out from reference TRBV5-5 and TRBJ1-2, the complete variable domain reads DAGVTQSPTHLIKTRGQQVTLRCSPISGHKSVSWYQQVLGQGPQFIFQYYEKEERGRGNFPDRFSARQFPNYSSELNVNALLLGDSALYLCASSLDIVGSGYTFGSGTRLTVV.

The J gene is TRBJ2-7, the V gene TRBV7-2, with 7 positions matching TRBD1. Trimming took 5 bases from V and 6 from J; bases not matched to a gene: 13. CDR3 size: 15 residues. Germline V lookup: CDR1 SGHTA, CDR2 FQGNSA. This CDR3 is CASSRTGVRVVEQYF. In DNA form, the CDR3 reads TGTGCCAGCAGCCGCACAGGGGTTAGGGTGGTCGAGCAGTACTTC.

The chain couples TRBV13 to TRBJ1-5; TRBD1 agrees at 8 bases. Germline values: CDR1 PRHDT, CDR2 FYEKMQ (reference sequence). V lost 4 bases, J lost 9 bases, and 8 bases stayed unmatched. The CDR3 has 14 residues. CDR3 DNA: TGTGCCAGCAGCTCTAGGACAGGGAACGGGCCCCAGCATTTT. It is translated as CASSSRTGNGPQHF. Complete variable domain (other parts from reference TRBV13 and TRBJ1-5): AAGVIQSPRHLIKEKRETATLKCYPIPRHDTVYWYQQGPGQDPQFLISFYEKMQSDKGSIPDRFSAQQFSDYHSELNMSSLELGDSALYFCASSSRTGNGPQHFGDGTRLSIL.

This chain links TRBV24-1 with TRBJ1-2, with D perhaps matching TRBD1 (6 bases). V was clipped by 11 bases and J by 0 bases, with 12 bases between them. Germline-derived CDR1 and CDR2 are KGHDR and SFDVKD. The CDR3 is made up of 13 amino acids. The CDR3 DNA reads TGTGCCATCCAGGGGTCAGCTAACTATGGCTACACCTTC. This sequence encodes CAIQGSANYGYTF.

V usage is TRBV6-2 or TRBV6-3 and J usage is TRBJ2-7; D may be TRBD1 (5 bases). In germline, CDR1 is MNHEY, CDR2 SVGEGT. Trimming stripped 6 bases from V and 2 bases from J, with 11 bases between. The CDR3 has 13 amino acids. The CDR3 here is CASSHRPPYEQYF. CDR3 bases: TGTGCCAGCAGCCACAGGCCACCCTACGAGCAGTACTTC.

The chain uses TRBV7-9 and TRBJ2-7; 7 nucleotides agree with TRBD1. The CDR3 is 14 amino acids. The germline gives CDR1 SEHNR, CDR2 FQNEAQ (reference sequence). The V segment lost 3 bases and the J segment 3 bases; nucleotides outside the gene matches: 5. The CDR3 loop reads CASSFRQGGYEQYV. The CDR3 region has the DNA TGTGCCAGCAGCTTTCGACAGGGTGGCTACGAGCAGTACGTC.

The chain uses TRBV10-1 and TRBJ1-2; 7 bases match TRBD1. Germline CDR1 and CDR2: WNHNN and SYGVQD (reference sequence). V gave up 8 bases and J gave up 2 bases; unmatched junction bases: 5. The CDR3 sequence is 13 residues long. In nucleotides, the CDR3 is TGCGCCAGCTCTGGCAGGGGGAACTATGGCTACACCTTC. It is translated as CASSGRGNYGYTF.

The chain has TRBV25-1 and TRBJ1-1; D gene unclear. Germline-derived CDR1 and CDR2 are MGHDK and SYGVNS. Trimming pared 7 bases from V and 6 bases from J, leaving 21 bases between. The CDR3 consists of 15 residues. CDR3 bases: TGTGCCAGCACCCCACACCATCCAGGCTCTTCTGAAGCTTTCTTT. Its protein is CASTPHHPGSSEAFF.

The V gene is TRBV3-1 (or the pseudogene TRBV3-2), the J gene TRBJ2-3; 8 bases agree with TRBD2. This CDR3 spans 18 amino acids. The V segment lost 2 bases and the J segment 2 bases; nucleotides outside the gene matches: 12. CDR1 is LGHDT and CDR2 is YNNKEL in the germline V gene (reference sequence). The CDR3 sequence is CASSQMSAGGFHTDTQYF. The DNA of the CDR3 is TGTGCCAGCAGCCAAATGTCGGCGGGGGGCTTTCACACAGATACGCAGTATTTT.

This chain links TRBV19 with TRBJ2-2; 12 bases map to TRBD2. With V trimmed by 10 bases and J by 7 bases, 10 bases remained unmatched. Germline CDR1 and CDR2: LNHDA and SQIVND (reference sequence). This CDR3 is built from 15 residues. CDR3 protein: CATSGGAWRYGELFF. The CDR3 bases are TGTGCCACTAGCGGGGGGGCCTGGAGGTACGGGGAGCTGTTTTTT.

The chain carries TRBV29-1 and TRBJ2-1; 7 bases map to TRBD1. The CDR3 spans 13 residues. Losses at the gene ends were 3 bases for V and 10 bases for J; bases not matched to a gene: 9. From germline, CDR1 is SQVTM and CDR2 ANQGSEA. In nucleotides, the CDR3 is TGCAGCGTTGAGATCTTACAGGGGCGGGAGCAGTTCTTC. It specifies CSVEILQGREQFF.

The CDR3 region has the DNA TGTGCCAGCTCACCCGGGACAGGGGGAGAGACCCAGTACTTC. Its protein is CASSPGTGGETQYF. The chain combines TRBV18 with TRBJ2-5; TRBD1 agrees at 11 bases. The CDR3 consists of 14 residues. With V trimmed by 3 bases and J by 4 bases, 1 base remained unmatched. Germline V gene data show CDR1 as KGHSH and CDR2 as LQKENI.

The chain joins TRBV9 to TRBJ1-1; perhaps TRBD1 as D (6 bases). V gave up 0 bases and J gave up 1 base, with 16 bases separating them. Germline CDR1 reads SGDLS; CDR2 reads YYNGEE. This CDR3 has 17 amino acids. CDR3 region: CASSVGSGAQPNTEAFF. CDR3 nucleotides: TGTGCCAGCAGCGTAGGATCAGGGGCCCAACCGAACACTGAAGCTTTCTTT.